This T cell receptor (beta chain) was found in a study of regulatory T cells in long-lasting Graves disease. Germline assignment: CDR1 DFQATT and CDR2 SNEGSKA (reference sequence). V was clipped by 7 bases and J by 2 bases, with 11 bases between them. The CDR3 extends over 13 amino acids. With regard to this clonotype: Its antigen is not known.

Library construction for TCR beta used iRepertoire HTBI primers and Arm-PCR of CDR3 regions. TCRdb re-derived calls from the multiplex PCR reads in MiXCR, one entry per CDR3 protein. The sample lists hundreds of thousands of distinct CDR3 sequences; about 20% were seen once. The sample's time point: persistent/refractory GD, antithyroid drugs over 5 years with positive TRAb. From RNA extracted from PBMCs, the TCR library was made. Enrollment of patients was through an endocrinology department in Xi'an, China. General study points: Patients with persistent disease showed a bias toward TRBV28, TRBJ1-2 and TRBJ2-5. Graves' patients with persistent disease showed TCR diversity lower than patients newly diagnosed.

The specimen was peripheral blood mononuclear cells (PBMCs), collected when the disease was refractory, from a patient treated with antithyroid drugs. The clonotype was recovered from a female donor with Graves disease. V gene TRBV20-1 combines with J gene TRBJ2-2; no clear D. The CDR3 bases are TGCAGTGTCCCAGAGACTAACACCGGGGAGCTGTTTTTT. This translates into CSVPETNTGELFF.